This TCR beta chain is from a study of T cell responses to AZD1222 COVID-19 vaccine. Using immunoSEQ multiplex PCR, the repertoire was profiled, and TCRdb retains in-frame clones only, with some absent. This table holds about 81,000 clones, 90% to 95% found once. Pooling was applied to second doses at about 4 or about 12 weeks. The germline V gene encodes CDR1 SGHRS and CDR2 YFSETQ. This CDR3 spans 15 amino acids. The V and J ends lost 4 bases and 8 bases, in that order; junction bases with no gene match: 7. Sequenced material: peripheral blood, taken 28 days after the second AZD1222 dose. This sequence was found in an adult who received the AZD1222 COVID-19 vaccine. The rearrangement uses TRBV5-1 and TRBJ2-1; TRBD2 agrees at 12 bases. The CDR3 here is CASSVTSGGTDEQFF. Here the CDR3 DNA reads TGCGCCAGCAGCGTGACTAGCGGGGGAACCGATGAGCAGTTCTTC. The whole variable domain, filled in from reference TRBV5-1 and TRBJ2-1, reads KAGVTQTPRYLIKTRGQQVTLSCSPISGHRSVSWYQQTPGQGLQFLFEYFSETQRNKGNFPGRFSGRQFSNSRSEMNVSTLELGDSALYLCASSVTSGGTDEQFFGPGTRLTVL.